A single sample gave rise to the 16 T cell receptor beta chains below, sequenced in a study of immune evolution from preneoplasia to lung adenocarcinoma. Sequenced by immunoSEQ multiplex PCR; TCRdb stores in-frame clones only, minus some. Here the sample spans approximately 9,000 clones, approximately 85% being singletons. The sequencing sample was made of FFPE minimally invasive lung adenocarcinoma tissue. The receptors originated from a person between 65 and 80 years old with lung adenocarcinoma.

The CDR3 region is CASSLAGARGGELFF. CDR3 coding DNA: TGTGCCAGCAGCTTGGCGGGGGCTCGGGGCGGGGAGCTGTTTTTT. The rearrangement links TRBV5-4 to TRBJ2-2; D assignment may be TRBD1 or TRBD2 (6 bases each). The germline V gene encodes CDR1 SGHNT and CDR2 YYREEE (reference sequence). The V end lost 0 bases, the J end lost 7 bases, and 13 bases lay between the germline ends. The CDR3 contains 15 residues.

This chain uses TRBV4-1 with TRBJ2-1, with TRBD2 matching over 9 bases. Germline assignment: CDR1 MGHRA and CDR2 YSYEKL. J was trimmed by 7 bases and V by 2 bases; bases with no gene match: 9. The CDR3 is 16 residues long. For the CDR3, the DNA is TGCGCCAGCAGCCAATTTCGGCTAGCGGGGAGGAATGAGCAGTTCTTC. It codes for CASSQFRLAGRNEQFF.

CDR3 loop: CASSWDRESGYTF. CDR3 DNA: TGTGCCAGCAGCTGGGACAGGGAAAGTGGCTACACCTTC. The V and J genes are TRBV5-6 and TRBJ1-2, with 9 bases fitting TRBD1. The CDR3 loop spans 13 amino acids. V dropped 3 bases and J dropped 7; count of bases not matched to a gene: 4. Germline lookup yields CDR1 SGHDT and CDR2 YYEEEE.

The V and J genes are TRBV19 and TRBJ1-2; D not certain. The CDR3 has 11 amino acids. V was trimmed by 9 bases and J by 2 bases, leaving 7 bases between them. In germline, CDR1 is LNHDA, CDR2 SQIVND (reference sequence). CDR3 region: CASQRNYGYTF. CDR3 nucleotide sequence: TGTGCCAGCCAGAGGAACTATGGCTACACCTTC.

The genes are TRBV14 and TRBJ2-7; D is unclear. Germline loops: CDR1 SGHDN, CDR2 FVKESK. The V end lost 1 base, the J end lost 3 bases, and 19 bases lay between the germline ends. The CDR3 is made up of 17 amino acids. CDR3 sequence reads: CASSQGRWQENLYEQYF. The CDR3 region has the DNA TGTGCCAGCAGCCAAGGACGGTGGCAGGAGAACCTCTACGAGCAGTACTTC.

The chain employs TRBV2 and TRBJ2-5; D gene unclear. The germline gives CDR1 SNHLY, CDR2 FYNNEI. CDR3 length equals 14 residues. The V end was cut by 4 bases, the J end by 5 bases, with 14 bases between. The CDR3 DNA sequence: TGTGCCAGCAGTGGGGCACGGGCTTGGGAGACCCAGTACTTC. This translates into CASSGARAWETQYF.

V is TRBV29-1 and J is TRBJ1-1, with a possible D match to TRBD1 (5 bases). The V gene's germline CDR1 is SQVTM and CDR2 ANQGSEA. The V gene lost 7 bases and the J gene lost 6 bases, with 9 bases spanning the gap. The CDR3 sequence is 10 residues long. The CDR3 coding sequence is TGCAGCGCTAGACAGTCTGAAGCTTTCTTT. It translates to CSARQSEAFF.

The chain couples TRBV7-6 to TRBJ2-7; possibly TRBD1 or TRBD2 for D (5 bases each). This CDR3 comprises 14 residues. The V gene lost 5 bases and the J gene lost 6 bases, with 17 bases spanning the gap. CDR1 is SGHVS, CDR2 FNYEAQ, per germline. CDR3 residues: CASSVDGTVGEQYF. The CDR3 coding sequence is TGTGCCAGCAGCGTCGACGGGACGGTCGGCGAGCAGTACTTC.

The chain combines TRBV5-6 with TRBJ1-2; TRBD1 matches 8 bases. Germline V gene lookup returns CDR1 SGHDT and CDR2 YYEEEE. The CDR3 spans 15 residues. V gave up 0 bases and J gave up 8 bases; unmatched junction bases: 9. Written as DNA, the CDR3 is TGTGCCAGCAGCTTGGGTCTTCAGGGGGCGCGGGGCTACACCTTC. Amino acids: CASSLGLQGARGYTF.

In this sample, this clone turned up a few times. The chain recombines TRBV5-1 with TRBJ1-1, with D unresolved. The CDR3 consists of 14 residues. Germline V gene sequence: CDR1 SGHRS, CDR2 YFSETQ. The V end lost 2 bases, the J end lost 1 base, and 9 bases lay between the germline ends. In nucleotides, the CDR3 is TGCGCCAGCAGCTTATTAGACCAGAACACTGAAGCTTTCTTT. Its translation: CASSLLDQNTEAFF.

V gene TRBV11-2 combines with J gene TRBJ2-5, with TRBD1 identical over 10 bases. The CDR3 loop spans 14 amino acids. V lost 4 bases, J lost 6 bases, and 5 bases stayed unmatched. The germline CDR1 and CDR2 sequences are SGHAT and FQNNGV. CDR3 in amino acids: CASSSGQGRKTQYF. DNA for the CDR3: TGTGCCAGCAGCTCGGGACAGGGGAGGAAGACCCAGTACTTC.

This clone was seen only once. The rearrangement uses TRBV9 and TRBJ2-1, with TRBD2 identical over 15 bases. The CDR3 consists of 19 residues. J gave up 0 bases and V 2 bases, and 6 bases lay outside the gene matches. The germline V gene has CDR1 SGDLS and CDR2 YYNGEE. The CDR3: CASSVGLAGGHRSYNEQFF. Here the CDR3 DNA reads TGTGCCAGCAGCGTGGGACTAGCGGGGGGCCACCGCTCCTACAATGAGCAGTTCTTC.

V gene TRBV9 combines with J gene TRBJ2-5, with unresolved D. Trimming removed 0 bases from V and 2 bases from J, with 8 bases in between. The length of the CDR3 is 14 residues. In germline, CDR1 is SGDLS, CDR2 YYNGEE. The CDR3 DNA follows: TGTGCCAGCAGCGTAGGAGGAGTACAAGAGACCCAGTACTTC. Amino acid sequence: CASSVGGVQETQYF.

The chain uses TRBV2 and TRBJ1-1, with TRBD1 as a possible D gene (5 bases). This CDR3 has 15 amino acids. Germline values: CDR1 SNHLY, CDR2 FYNNEI. V lost 6 bases to trimming and J lost 5 bases, with 19 bases between them. For the CDR3, the DNA is TGTGCCAGCAGGGAAACAGGTTTCACGCGAACTGAAGCTTTCTTT. This translates into CASRETGFTRTEAFF. The full variable domain, in which reference TRBV2 and TRBJ1-1 provide the parts outside the CDR3, is EPEVTQTPSHQVTQMGQEVILRCVPISNHLYFYWYRQILGQKVEFLVSFYNNEISEKSEIFDDQFSVERPDGSNFTLKIRSTKLEDSAMYFCASRETGFTRTEAFFGQGTRLTVV.

The chain links TRBV9 to TRBJ2-7; the match to TRBD2 covers 10 bases. J was trimmed by 0 bases and V by 0 bases; bases with no gene match: 3. The germline V gene has CDR1 SGDLS and CDR2 YYNGEE. This CDR3 is 16 amino acids long. CDR3 protein: CASSVGSSGGSYEQYF. The CDR3 bases are TGTGCCAGCAGCGTAGGGTCTAGCGGGGGCTCCTACGAGCAGTACTTC.

A word on this clone: Sequence at one end of the junction differs from germline and may be a read error. The rearrangement joins TRBV11-3 to TRBJ2-1; tentative D call: TRBD1 (6 bases). The CDR3 loop spans 16 amino acids. Germline loops: CDR1 SGHNT, CDR2 YENEEA. The CDR3 loop is CASSLRTAGLYSEQFF. The CDR3 DNA is TGTGCCAGCAGCCTCCGGACAGCCGGGTTATACAGTGAGCAGTTCTTC.